This T cell receptor beta chain was sequenced during a study of Graves' ophthalmopathy and Graves' hyperthyroidism. Study-level points and caveats: Also, most clonotypes expanded in the thyroid above 0.001 frequency appeared in blood.

Worth noting for this clonotype: As yet, its antigen is unknown.

Between the trimmed V and J ends, which lost 0 bases and 3 bases, there was a span of 9 bases. Germline CDR1 SGHNT, CDR2 YYREEE (reference sequence). CDR3 length equals 14 residues. As the template, RNA transcripts were used to amplify TCR beta CDR3 regions. HTBI primers served in a first-round RT-PCR, which a second-round multiplex PCR followed. MiXCR, applied by TCRdb to the multiplex PCR reads, yields one record per CDR3 protein. Of under 250,000 distinct CDR3 sequences in the sample, under 25% were seen once. The chain is built from TRBV5-4 and TRBJ1-2, with D perhaps TRBD1 (6 bases). Specimen: peripheral blood. The TCR comes from a woman in her fifties or sixties with Graves' ophthalmopathy. The DNA of the CDR3 is TGTGCCAGCAGCTTGGAGGGGGGATACTATGGCTACACCTTC. This gives the protein CASSLEGGYYGYTF.